The rows below give T cell receptor beta chains drawn from one sample of a study of prognosis after radiotherapy for stage I lung cancer. TCRdb re-derived calls from the multiplex PCR reads in MiXCR, one entry per CDR3 protein. Counted here are 15,000 to 20,000 distinct CDR3 sequences, 50% occurring once; the ten biggest clones make up approximately 29%. The sequencing used PBMCs, collected before or after stereotactic body radiation therapy (not recorded which). These receptors came from a donor over 45 with non-small cell lung cancer. Each CDR3 is given without its conserved first and last residue.

V | length | CDR3
TRBV4-2 | 14 | ASSQERAGSRDEQF
TRBV5-8 | 14 | ASSLRGRGLSDTQY
TRBV2 | 12 | ASARDRGTDTQY
TRBV12-3/TRBV12-4 | 10 | ASRRAGGEQY
TRBV11-2 | 11 | ASSLGMNTEAF
TRBV19 | 13 | ASSIWRRAKDEQF
TRBV6-2/TRBV6-3 | 11 | ASSVSGSYEQY
TRBV3-1 | 12 | ASSHWRSPGTQY
TRBV6-1 | 13 | ASSAMTGGNGELF
TRBV7-2 | 15 | ASSPYNSGVVTGELF
TRBV6-1 | 11 | ASRPTCSYGYT
TRBV6-2/TRBV6-3 | 16 | ASSYDRRAGQRGTEAF
TRBV20-1 | 13 | SAPCRRAGANVMT
TRBV11-2 | 11 | ASSTGPGNTIY
TRBV5-1 | 12 | ASSSPDGYNEQF
TRBV15 | 10 | ATISGRVEQF
TRBV5-6 | 18 | ASSLGGGGLWMSGANVLT
TRBV6-2/TRBV6-3 | 11 | ASSVYLQTEAL
TRBV28 | 13 | ASSVALLSTGELF
TRBV28 | 13 | ASSPQRELAGELF
TRBV7-6 | 13 | ASSSWTGGTDTQY
TRBV5-4 | 14 | ASSLGHSGAYNEQF
TRBV20-1 | 11 | SKRGSGAKVLT
TRBV30 | 12 | SWSSQVNIGELF
TRBV6-1 | 13 | ASSQRAGGHNDQF
TRBV6-5 | 12 | ASSSRGRDYGYT
TRBV5-4 | 11 | ANSPVGGYDQY
TRBV27 | 11 | ASNERESGELF
TRBV9 | 14 | ASSPVGLSNTGELF
TRBV6-1 | 12 | ASSQQGARHPHH
TRBV30 | 12 | AWSLTGAGNTIY
TRBV20-1 | 11 | SAIYRPSAPLH
TRBV6-5 | 14 | ASSYSIRQSNTESF
TRBV7-9 | 10 | ASSLVHNEQF
TRBV30 | 15 | AWSDERRSALEETQY
TRBV7-6 | 14 | ASSLEGGGDRDEQY
TRBV6-1 | 14 | ASSAPSGSSTDTQY
TRBV2 | 12 | ASIYGQPSYEQY
TRBV20-1 | 13 | SARGVGQGAYEQY
TRBV19 | 11 | ASSIGGQETQY
TRBV20-1 | 13 | SARDPSGGYYEQY
TRBV20-1 | 16 | SARVMTSGRFSYNEQF
TRBV19 | 11 | ASSSVQHRSAF
TRBV5-1 | 13 | ASSAGQATNEKLF
TRBV6-1 | 13 | ASRRQGEGGDTQY
TRBV11-3 | 9 | ASRRAAEQY
TRBV6-2/TRBV6-3 | 12 | ASGQTRGNNEQF
TRBV12-3/TRBV12-4 | 12 | ASSPGGGKDTQY
TRBV6-1 | 12 | ASSEPANGDTQY
TRBV30 | 12 | AWGGTSGKETQY
TRBV28 | 15 | ASSTGTGGAHPYDQY
TRBV18 | 13 | ASSLSRAHTDTQY
TRBV7-3 | 11 | ASSPAPSYEQY
TRBV7-2 | 14 | ASSLAGTSGPYEQY
TRBV5-6 | 13 | ASSLGYEGTGELF
TRBV7-6 | 14 | ASSLGDSKGATEAF
TRBV30 | 12 | AWMGTGGAETQY